This entry features one T cell receptor beta chain sequence. Its antigen is unknown. The CDR3 spans 15 residues. V lost 3 bases to trimming and J lost 3 bases, with 15 bases between them. CDR1 MDHEN and CDR2 SYDVKM come from the germline V gene. The data derive from a study of immune cell composition in non-small cell lung cancer. Study-wide points: Lung squamous cell carcinoma tumours had significantly higher top 10 clone scores and productive clonality than lung adenocarcinoma. Overall clonality, unlike maximal tumour-associated clone frequency, did not predict TIL reactivity.

Profiled with immunoSEQ multiplex PCR; TCRdb holds only in-frame clones, not every one. Among over 4,000 clones, approximately 83% were seen once, and the ten largest hold 9% to 10%. Frozen unsorted single-cell suspensions supplied the genomic DNA. Sequencing used lung tumor tissue. The chain joins TRBV28 to TRBJ2-7, with a tentative D call TRBD1 (6 bases). This clonotype was sampled from a human donor with non-small cell lung cancer. In nucleotides, the CDR3 is TGTGCCAGCAGTTTGGTGAGGACAGTTGGCTACGAGCAGTACTTC. This gives the protein CASSLVRTVGYEQYF.